This T cell receptor beta chain was captured by sequencing in a study of STAT5B mutations in CD4+ large granular lymphocyte leukemia. This clone was seen more than once but under ten times. Libraries were prepared by immunoSEQ multiplex PCR; TCRdb keeps only in-frame clonotypes and omits some of them. The table lists tens of thousands of clones, less than 75% of them singletons. V was pared by 7 bases and J by 4 bases, with 7 bases between. Germline lookup yields CDR1 SQVTM and CDR2 ANQGSEA. The CDR3 consists of 11 residues. The clonotype originates from a human donor in good health. The chain uses TRBV29-1 and TRBJ1-4; D not certain. The sequenced sample consisted of CD4+ T cells from blood buffy coats. In nucleotides, the CDR3 is TGCAGCGGACAAGATAATGAAAAACTGTTTTTT. Translating gives CSGQDNEKLFF.